A single sample gave rise to the 30 T cell receptor beta chains below, sequenced in a study of blood T cell repertoires in COVID-19. Sequencing used immunoSEQ multiplex PCR; TCRdb keeps in-frame clones, though not all of them. The table has about 160,000 clones, roughly 85% seen once. Sample: peripheral blood. These receptors came from a human donor with acute or convalescent COVID-19. The donor label of this sample is uncertain.

V is TRBV18 and J is TRBJ1-2, with 8 bases matching TRBD1. The CDR3 is 15 residues long. Germline lookup yields CDR1 KGHSH and CDR2 LQKENI. V lost 5 bases to trimming and J lost 0 bases; unmatched junction nucleotides: 5. In nucleotides, the CDR3 is TGTGCCAGCTCATCTCAGACAGGGGCTAACTATGGCTACACCTTC. Its translation is CASSSQTGANYGYTF.

V is TRBV2 and J is TRBJ1-5; 7 nucleotides align to TRBD1. This CDR3 region has 15 residues. Germline-derived CDR1 and CDR2 are SNHLY and FYNNEI. Losses at the gene ends were 4 bases for V and 1 base for J; bases not matched to a gene: 4. The CDR3 here is CASSGSGGSNQPQHF. The CDR3 region has the DNA TGTGCCAGCAGTGGGTCAGGGGGGAGCAATCAGCCCCAGCATTTT. The full variable domain, completed using reference TRBV2 and TRBJ1-5, is EPEVTQTPSHQVTQMGQEVILRCVPISNHLYFYWYRQILGQKVEFLVSFYNNEISEKSEIFDDQFSVERPDGSNFTLKIRSTKLEDSAMYFCASSGSGGSNQPQHFGDGTRLSIL.

The V call is TRBV7-8, the J call TRBJ2-6, with 7 positions matching TRBD1. The germline V gene has CDR1 SGHVS and CDR2 FQNEAQ. J lost 0 bases, V lost 3 bases, and 2 bases had no gene match. The CDR3 length is 16 residues. The CDR3 DNA reads as TGTGCCAGCAGCTTCCGACAGGGCTCTGGGGCCAACGTCCTGACTTTC. Its protein product is CASSFRQGSGANVLTF. Together with reference TRBV7-8 and TRBJ2-6, the CDR3 gives the full variable domain: GAGVSQSPRYKVAKRGQDVALRCDPISGHVSLFWYQQALGQGPEFLTYFQNEAQLDKSGLPSDRFFAERPEGSVSTLKIQRTQQEDSAVYLCASSFRQGSGANVLTFGAGSRLTVL.

The chain combines TRBV7-2 with TRBJ1-4; 11 positions match TRBD1. This CDR3 has 15 amino acids. Trimming took 5 bases from V and 6 from J; bases not matched to a gene: 5. The germline V gene encodes CDR1 SGHTA and CDR2 FQGNSA. In nucleotides, the CDR3 is TGTGCCAGCAGCCGTCGGACAGGGGGCGATGAAAAACTGTTTTTT. This sequence encodes CASSRRTGGDEKLFF.

The rearrangement joins TRBV23-1 to TRBJ1-6; 8 bases map to TRBD1. TRBV23-1 is assigned to the ORF class and has an uncertain function. The CDR3 totals 15 residues. Trimming removed 3 bases from V and 9 bases from J; junction bases left unmatched: 7. The CDR3 loop reads CASSHRTGKISPLHF. CDR3 DNA sequence: TGCGCCAGCAGTCACCGGACAGGGAAGATTTCACCCCTCCACTTT.

The chain has TRBV29-1 and TRBJ1-2, with 8 nucleotides matching TRBD1. Germline trimming cut 6 bases from V and 5 bases from J; bases unmatched to any gene: 8. The CDR3 consists of 13 residues. Germline V gives CDR1 SQVTM, CDR2 ANQGSEA. The CDR3 sequence: CSVDIQGAYGYTF. DNA for the CDR3: TGCAGCGTCGACATTCAGGGGGCGTATGGCTACACCTTC.

This clone was seen a single time. The chain carries TRBV3-1 (or the pseudogene TRBV3-2) and TRBJ1-1; TRBD1 agrees at 9 bases. Germline V lookup: CDR1 LGHDT, CDR2 YNNKEL (reference sequence). Trimming removed 5 bases from V and 1 base from J; junction bases left unmatched: 8. There are 16 residues in the CDR3. The DNA for the CDR3 is TGTGCCAGCAGCTCCCAAGGGGGACAGGGGAACACTGAAGCTTTCTTT. Translation gives CASSSQGGQGNTEAFF.

This chain connects TRBV6-5 to TRBJ1-5; 7 nucleotides agree with TRBD1. Losses at the gene ends were 6 bases for V and 0 bases for J; bases not matched to a gene: 5. The CDR3 runs 15 residues. In germline, CDR1 is MNHEY, CDR2 SVGAGI. The CDR3 is CASSRDSYSNQPQHF. CDR3 nucleotides: TGTGCCAGCAGCCGGGACAGCTATAGCAATCAGCCCCAGCATTTT.

This clone was detected once. The chain combines TRBV5-1 with TRBJ2-7, with 8 bases fitting TRBD1. CDR1 and CDR2 from the germline V gene are SGHRS and YFSETQ. The CDR3 runs to 16 residues. After removal of 4 bases from V and 3 bases from J, the junction contained 12 bases not matched to a gene. Here the CDR3 reads CASSVGDRGDFYEQYF. The CDR3 bases are TGCGCCAGCAGCGTAGGAGACAGGGGTGATTTCTACGAGCAGTACTTC.

This chain connects TRBV3-1 (or the pseudogene TRBV3-2) to TRBJ1-2; D might be TRBD1 (5 bases). Trimming left V 1 base short and J 7 bases short, with 7 bases between. Germline V gene data show CDR1 as LGHDT and CDR2 as YNNKEL (reference sequence). The CDR3 consists of 12 residues. Here the CDR3 DNA reads TGTGCCAGCAGCCAAGGGGGGGTTGGCTACACCTTC. Amino acid sequence: CASSQGGVGYTF.

This clone was detected a few times. This sequence joins TRBV18 and TRBJ1-3; D gene ambiguous. With 4 bases removed from V and 2 bases from J, the gap between germline ends came to 15 bases. Germline loops: CDR1 KGHSH, CDR2 LQKENI. The CDR3 is made up of 16 amino acids. CDR3 residues: CASSRTGGFAGNTIYF. CDR3 DNA: TGTGCCAGCTCACGAACGGGAGGATTCGCTGGAAACACCATATATTTT.

The V call is TRBV28, the J call TRBJ1-1; the match to TRBD1 covers 8 bases. V lost 5 bases to trimming and J lost 11 bases; unmatched junction nucleotides: 4. CDR1 is MDHEN, CDR2 SYDVKM, per germline. This CDR3 has 11 residues. The CDR3 DNA is TGTGCCAGCAGTCTGGACAGGGAGGCTTTCTTT. Its protein is CASSLDREAFF.

The chain recombines TRBV28 with TRBJ2-3, with D possibly matching TRBD2 (7 bases). Germline V gene lookup returns CDR1 MDHEN and CDR2 SYDVKM. The length of the CDR3 is 18 residues. V was clipped by 5 bases and J by 0 bases, with 21 bases between them. The CDR3 coding sequence is TGTGCCAGCAGTCAGCGGGACACCCATCTCGGCAGCACAGATACGCAGTATTTT. Residues: CASSQRDTHLGSTDTQYF.

The CDR3 DNA reads as TGCGCCAGCAGTAAGACAGGGTCGTACTACAATGAGCAGTTCTTC. Encoded protein: CASSKTGSYYNEQFF. The chain joins TRBV4-1 to TRBJ2-1, with 7 bases lining up with TRBD1. V was pared by 6 bases and J by 3 bases, with 8 bases of the junction left unmatched. Germline loops: CDR1 MGHRA, CDR2 YSYEKL. The CDR3 covers 15 residues.

The genes are TRBV30 and TRBJ1-2; no clear D. The V end lost 2 bases, the J end lost 10 bases, and 17 bases lay between the germline ends. The CDR3 has 13 residues. CDR1 is GTSNPN and CDR2 is SVGIG in the germline V gene (reference sequence). In DNA form, the CDR3 reads TGTGCCTGGAGTCCAAGACTCCGGAAGGCCTACACCTTC. Translation: CAWSPRLRKAYTF.

This clone was observed a single time. The chain links TRBV19 to TRBJ2-3, with D unclear. V was clipped by 3 bases and J by 0 bases, with 7 bases between them. Germline CDR1 LNHDA, CDR2 SQIVND (reference sequence). The CDR3 runs 14 residues. This chain's CDR3 is CASSIQVSTDTQYF. The CDR3 region has the DNA TGTGCCAGTAGTATCCAGGTTAGCACAGATACGCAGTATTTT.

This rearrangement joins TRBV20-1 to TRBJ1-2, with 8 bases that match TRBD1. The length of the CDR3 is 11 residues. Looked up from germline, CDR1 is DFQATT and CDR2 is SNEGSKA (reference sequence). V shed 4 bases, J shed 9 bases, and the junction held 4 bases outside the gene matches. The CDR3 sequence: CSAIRQGSYTF. In DNA, the CDR3 is TGCAGTGCTATTAGACAGGGGAGCTACACCTTC.

This clone came up a few times. V and J are TRBV7-8 and TRBJ2-1, with 13 bases that match TRBD2. Trimming at V came to 5 bases and at J to 4 bases, leaving 17 bases not matched to a gene. Germline CDR1 is SGHVS and CDR2 is FQNEAQ. The CDR3 consists of 20 residues. The CDR3 spells CASSPRTTSGGPYSYNEQFF. The CDR3 nucleotides read TGTGCCAGCAGCCCTCGAACGACTAGCGGGGGGCCGTATTCATACAATGAGCAGTTCTTC.

V is TRBV6-1 and J is TRBJ1-2, with a weak D call TRBD1 (5 bases). V lost 2 bases, J lost 7 bases, and 14 bases lay in between. Per germline, CDR1 MNHNS and CDR2 SASEGT. This CDR3 has 14 amino acids. CDR3 coding DNA: TGTGCCAGCAGTGAAAGAACAGGACCCTTTGGCTACACCTTC. This encodes CASSERTGPFGYTF.

The genes are TRBV11-3 and TRBJ1-4, with D maybe TRBD1 (6 bases). Germline CDR1 reads SGHNT; CDR2 reads YENEEA. Trimming took off 5 bases at V and 7 bases at J, with 20 bases between the two ends. CDR3 length equals 16 residues. The CDR3 protein is CASSPRTPGHGEKLFF. The CDR3 nucleotides read TGTGCCAGCAGCCCGAGAACCCCGGGACATGGTGAAAAACTGTTTTTT.

Worth noting for this clone: The same CDR3 is also encoded by other DNA sequences in this sample. The chain uses TRBV6-2 or TRBV6-3 and TRBJ2-4, with TRBD1 matching over 8 bases. The length of the CDR3 is 16 residues. Germline V gene sequence: CDR1 MNHEY, CDR2 SVGEGT. Trimming removed 3 bases from V and 1 base from J; junction bases left unmatched: 5. The DNA of the CDR3 is TGTGCCAGCAGTTATTCAGGGGGCTTGGCCAAAAACATTCAGTACTTC. As protein: CASSYSGGLAKNIQYF.

J is TRBJ1-1 and V is TRBV14; D perhaps matches TRBD1 (6 bases). There are 13 residues in the CDR3. Trimming shortened V by 4 bases and J by 1 base, and 7 bases separated the two germline ends. Looked up from germline, CDR1 is SGHDN and CDR2 is FVKESK. This CDR3 reads CASSRGQNTEAFF. CDR3 DNA sequence: TGTGCCAGCAGCCGGGGGCAGAACACTGAAGCTTTCTTT.

The genes are TRBV11-2 and TRBJ2-1; 8 positions agree with TRBD1. This CDR3 comprises 14 residues. With V trimmed by 1 base and J by 10 bases, 6 bases remained unmatched. Germline loops: CDR1 SGHAT, CDR2 FQNNGV. CDR3 coding DNA: TGTGCCAGCAGCTTAGGGGACAGGTCTGGGGAGCAGTTCTTC. Amino acid sequence: CASSLGDRSGEQFF.

The chain recombines TRBV6-5 with TRBJ1-1, with 9 nucleotides matching TRBD1. Trimming at V came to 0 bases and at J to 1 base, leaving 0 bases not matched to a gene. The germline gives CDR1 MNHEY, CDR2 SVGAGI. This CDR3 comprises 15 residues. The CDR3 protein is CASSYSQGANTEAFF. In nucleotides, the CDR3 is TGTGCCAGCAGTTACTCACAGGGGGCGAACACTGAAGCTTTCTTT.

This chain links TRBV28 with TRBJ2-7; 9 bases fit TRBD1. The germline V gene has CDR1 MDHEN and CDR2 SYDVKM. The CDR3 contains 16 residues. Unmatched junction bases numbered 8, after V lost 5 bases and J lost 0 bases. CDR3 loop: CASSPAGTGSSYEQYF. The DNA of the CDR3 is TGTGCCAGCAGTCCTGCCGGGACAGGGAGCTCCTACGAGCAGTACTTC.

The CDR3 loop reads CASGWGDLLNNQPQHF. In DNA form, the CDR3 reads TGTGCTAGTGGGTGGGGGGATTTGCTTAACAATCAGCCCCAGCATTTT. This chain uses TRBV12-5 with TRBJ1-5; possible D gene TRBD1, 5 bases. This CDR3 has 16 amino acids. CDR1 LGHNT and CDR2 FRNRAP come from the germline V gene. V shed 6 bases and J shed 3 bases, with 18 bases lying between them. The full variable domain, with the rest looked up from reference TRBV12-5 and TRBJ1-5, is DARVTQTPRHKVTEMGQEVTMRCQPILGHNTVFWYRQTMMQGLELLAYFRNRAPLDDSGMPKDRFSAEMPDATLATLKIQPSEPRDSAVYFCASGWGDLLNNQPQHFGDGTRLSIL.

V usage is TRBV9 and J usage is TRBJ2-3; D is possibly TRBD2 (5 bases). V dropped 5 bases and J dropped 3 bases, with 13 bases sitting between them. This CDR3 spans 14 amino acids. Germline V gene data show CDR1 as SGDLS and CDR2 as YYNGEE. CDR3 amino acids: CASSPGGVTDTQYF. The CDR3, as DNA: TGTGCCAGCAGTCCCGGAGGCGTTACAGATACGCAGTATTTT.

This chain joins TRBV18 and TRBJ1-1; 7 bases agree with TRBD1. The V segment lost 2 bases and the J segment 7 bases; nucleotides outside the gene matches: 4. From germline, CDR1 is KGHSH and CDR2 LQKENI. The CDR3 is 13 residues long. The CDR3 DNA reads TGTGCCAGCTCACCAACGGGACAGTATGAAGCTTTCTTT. This sequence encodes CASSPTGQYEAFF.

The genes are TRBV9 and TRBJ1-5, with D unclear. This CDR3 spans 13 amino acids. Germline CDR1 and CDR2: SGDLS and YYNGEE. V was cut by 0 bases and J by 3 bases, with 4 bases left in between. The CDR3 loop is CASSVASNQPQHF. The CDR3 DNA follows: TGTGCCAGCAGCGTAGCATCCAATCAGCCCCAGCATTTT.

This sequence joins TRBV4-1 and TRBJ1-2, with 9 bases that match TRBD1. V lost 1 base and J lost 5; bases outside the gene matches: 8. The CDR3 runs 16 residues. Germline assignment: CDR1 MGHRA and CDR2 YSYEKL. CDR3 nucleotides: TGCGCCAGCAGCCAAGGACTTGGGACAGGGCCGTATGGCTACACCTTC. The encoded protein is CASSQGLGTGPYGYTF.